Presented here are 14 T cell receptor beta chains from one specimen sequenced in a study of CD8 T cells in ankylosing spondylitis (dated by TCRdb to about 2017). Points the paper makes about the study in general: Blood from ankylosing spondylitis patients appeared to be characterized by a TCR beta motif made up of several highly homologous amino acid variants.

No antigens are known for them. Libraries were prepared through 5' RACE. Data came from an Illumina HiSeq 2500. In TCRdb, the public reads were trimmed at Q25 with fastp and aligned with MiXCR, with productive beta chains retained. Each CDR3 protein gets just one entry, which takes the most common genes and DNA from the rows behind it. This sample holds over 700,000 distinct CDR3 sequences; under 20% were observed only once. The ten largest clones capture approximately 18% of the sample. Sequenced input: blood, either unsorted or a sorted T cell fraction (not recorded which). These receptors originate from a male donor with ankylosing spondylitis.

This clonotype was seen only a few times. The chain is built from TRBV6-1 and TRBJ1-1; TRBD1 aligns across 7 bases. V lost 6 bases and J lost 4; bases outside the gene matches: 5. This CDR3 spans 13 amino acids. Germline CDR1 is MNHNS and CDR2 is SASEGT. CDR3 bases: TGTGCCAGCAGGGATTCAGGGGGCACTGAAGCTTTCTTT. Its protein is CASRDSGGTEAFF.

This clonotype was observed a handful of times. V usage is TRBV5-1 and J usage is TRBJ2-6; D unclear. The CDR3 loop spans 15 amino acids. CDR1 is SGHRS, CDR2 YFSETQ, per germline. The ends were cut back, 3 bases at V and 2 bases at J, with 9 bases in the middle. The CDR3 loop reads CASSSEQAGANVLTF. CDR3 coding DNA: TGCGCCAGCAGCTCGGAGCAGGCTGGGGCCAACGTCCTGACTTTC.

The rearrangement joins TRBV28 to TRBJ2-3; possibly TRBD1 or TRBD2 for D (5 bases each). Trimming pared 3 bases from V and 8 bases from J, leaving 24 bases between. CDR3 length: 17 amino acids. CDR1 and CDR2 from the germline V gene are MDHEN and SYDVKM. CDR3 bases: TGTGCCAGCAGTTTGCGAAACACCGGGACCACCCCCGGTACGCAGTATTTT. It encodes CASSLRNTGTTPGTQYF.

The CDR3 nucleotides are TGTGCCAGCGGATCCAAACAGGGGCTTTACACTGAAGCTTTCTTT. It codes for CASGSKQGLYTEAFF. The genes are TRBV2 and TRBJ1-1, with 7 bases fitting TRBD1. This CDR3 is built from 15 residues. In germline, CDR1 is SNHLY, CDR2 FYNNEI. With V trimmed by 8 bases and J by 3 bases, 12 bases remained unmatched.

This clonotype has a handful of counts. CDR3 coding DNA: TGTGCCACCACCCCGGGAGAGGGCACTGAAGCTTTCTTT. Protein sequence: CATTPGEGTEAFF. J is TRBJ1-1 and V is TRBV15, with D uncertain. Germline CDR1 is LNHNV and CDR2 is YYDKDF (reference sequence). Trimming removed 7 bases from V and 4 bases from J, with 13 bases in between. The CDR3 covers 13 residues.

The V and J genes are TRBV30 and TRBJ2-1, with 11 bases matching TRBD2. The CDR3 is made up of 15 amino acids. The germline CDR1 and CDR2 sequences are GTSNPN and SVGIG (reference sequence). V trimming: 4 bases; J trimming: 4 bases; junction bases outside the gene matches: 6. This chain's CDR3 is CAWMVSGGAYNEQFF. Here the CDR3 DNA reads TGTGCCTGGATGGTTAGCGGGGGGGCATACAATGAGCAGTTCTTC.

This clonotype was found a few times. J is TRBJ2-7 and V is TRBV11-1, with 7 bases aligning to TRBD1. This CDR3 region has 18 residues. The germline CDR1 and CDR2 sequences are SGHAT and FQDESV (reference sequence). The V and J ends lost 3 bases and 0 bases, in that order; junction bases with no gene match: 14. The CDR3 DNA reads TGTGCCAGCAGCTTGGGGACAGCAAATTTAAGGAGCTCCTACGAGCAGTACTTC. This codes for CASSLGTANLRSSYEQYF.

The gene calls are TRBV9 and TRBJ2-3; the D gene is possibly TRBD1 (6 bases). The germline V gene has CDR1 SGDLS and CDR2 YYNGEE. The CDR3 spans 18 residues. With 0 bases removed from V and 8 bases from J, the gap between germline ends came to 25 bases. The CDR3 here is CASSVEPPTGDGRGTQYF. As DNA, the CDR3 is TGTGCCAGCAGCGTAGAGCCCCCGACAGGAGACGGCAGGGGTACGCAGTATTTT.

CDR3 loop: CASSSIAGGTQYNTGELFF. CDR3 DNA sequence: TGTGCCAGCAGCTCCATAGCGGGAGGCACACAATACAACACCGGGGAGCTGTTTTTT. The chain uses TRBV5-4 and TRBJ2-2; 10 nucleotides match TRBD2. The length of the CDR3 is 19 residues. Per the germline V gene, CDR1 is SGHNT and CDR2 is YYREEE (reference sequence). V trimming: 3 bases; J trimming: 2 bases; junction bases outside the gene matches: 13. The variable domain in full, completed from reference TRBV5-4 and TRBJ2-2, reads ETGVTQSPTHLIKTRGQQVTLRCSSQSGHNTVSWYQQALGQGPQFIFQYYREEENGRGNFPPRFSGLQFPNYSSELNVNALELDDSALYLCASSSIAGGTQYNTGELFFGEGSRLTVL.

V and J are TRBV18 and TRBJ1-1, with 7 positions matching TRBD1. Per the germline V gene, CDR1 is KGHSH and CDR2 is LQKENI. This CDR3 has 15 residues. V shed 5 bases and J 1 base; nucleotides not matched to a gene: 7. CDR3 in DNA: TGTGCCAGCTCAAATCAGGGGGGTAGGAACACTGAAGCTTTCTTT. Translation: CASSNQGGRNTEAFF. The variable domain in full, completed from reference TRBV18 and TRBJ1-1, reads NAGVMQNPRHLVRRRGQEARLRCSPMKGHSHVYWYRQLPEEGLKFMVYLQKENIIDESGMPKERFSAEFPKEGPSILRIQQVVRGDSAAYFCASSNQGGRNTEAFFGQGTRLTVV.

V is TRBV20-1 and J is TRBJ2-3; D remains unclear. V was clipped by 5 bases and J by 2 bases, with 11 bases between them. The CDR3 is 13 residues long. Germline-derived CDR1 and CDR2 are DFQATT and SNEGSKA (reference sequence). The chain's CDR3 is CSAWTGHTDTQYF. The CDR3 coding sequence is TGCAGTGCTTGGACCGGCCACACAGATACGCAGTATTTT.

Only a few counts were recorded for this clonotype. J is TRBJ1-1 and V is TRBV3-1, with 8 positions matching TRBD1. V dropped 4 bases and J dropped 6; count of bases not matched to a gene: 7. The germline gives CDR1 LGHDT, CDR2 YNNKEL (reference sequence). The CDR3 covers 14 residues. DNA for the CDR3: TGTGCCAGCAGCCCCTCGGGACAGGCCCCTGAAGCTTTCTTT. The encoded protein is CASSPSGQAPEAFF.

The chain is built from TRBV29-1 and TRBJ2-7; 9 nucleotides match TRBD2. The germline V gene has CDR1 SQVTM and CDR2 ANQGSEA. The CDR3 runs to 16 residues. V lost 2 bases, J lost 2 bases, and 10 bases stayed unmatched. The CDR3 reads CSVESLAGMGTYEQYF. Here the CDR3 DNA reads TGCAGCGTTGAATCCCTAGCGGGGATGGGGACCTACGAGCAGTACTTC.

This clonotype was counted ten times or more. The J gene is TRBJ2-7, the V gene TRBV20-1; tentative D call: TRBD2 (5 bases). Germline lookup yields CDR1 DFQATT and CDR2 SNEGSKA (reference sequence). Deletions cut 1 base from V and 2 bases from J, with 15 bases between. The CDR3 contains 15 residues. The CDR3 region has the DNA TGCAGTGCTAGAGCAGCGGAACAACTAACCTACGAGCAGTACTTC. Its protein product is CSARAAEQLTYEQYF.